The 21 T cell receptor beta chains listed next were all sequenced from one sample in a study of Graves' ophthalmopathy and Graves' hyperthyroidism. Beta-chain TCR CDR3 regions were amplified from RNA transcripts. First-round RT-PCR with HTBI primers preceded a second-round multiplex PCR. TCRdb independently ran MiXCR on the multiplex PCR reads; one entry per CDR3 protein. Seen here are 150,000 to 200,000 distinct CDR3 sequences, less than 45% observed once, and the top ten hold around 5.8%. The material sequenced was peripheral blood. Receptors originate from a woman in her 40s with Graves' ophthalmopathy.

This clonotype was seen ten or more times. The chain is built from TRBV6-1 and TRBJ2-7; a possible D gene is TRBD2 (6 bases). The CDR3 totals 15 residues. Germline CDR1 MNHNS, CDR2 SASEGT. The V gene lost 3 bases and the J gene lost 4 bases, with 16 bases spanning the gap. The CDR3 loop is CASSEYGGSLYEQYF. The CDR3 DNA reads TGTGCCAGCAGTGAGTACGGGGGTAGTTTGTACGAGCAGTACTTC.

This clonotype was recorded at least ten times. V gene TRBV2 combines with J gene TRBJ2-7; 7 nucleotides agree with TRBD2. The germline V gene has CDR1 SNHLY and CDR2 FYNNEI. The CDR3 has 15 amino acids. Trimming took 4 bases from V and 4 from J; bases not matched to a gene: 10. The CDR3: CASSAQAGPKYEQYF. The CDR3, as DNA: TGTGCCAGCAGTGCCCAAGCGGGACCTAAATACGAGCAGTACTTC.

This clonotype was seen many times. V gene TRBV7-2 combines with J gene TRBJ2-7; weak D call: TRBD2 (6 bases). CDR3 length: 15 amino acids. Trimming shortened V by 5 bases and J by 3 bases, and 17 bases separated the two germline ends. Germline CDR1 and CDR2: SGHTA and FQGNSA. The CDR3 protein is CASSPFPGSIYEQYF. The CDR3, as DNA: TGTGCCAGCAGCCCCTTTCCCGGGAGTATCTACGAGCAGTACTTC.

The rearrangement uses TRBV12-3 or TRBV12-4 and TRBJ1-2, with D unresolved. The CDR3 runs 13 residues. V was shortened by 5 bases and J by 4 bases, with 11 bases between the two germline ends. The CDR3 here is CASSMTVGYGYTF. CDR3 nucleotide sequence: TGTGCCAGCAGTATGACTGTCGGCTATGGCTACACCTTC.

The chain combines TRBV6-2 or TRBV6-3 with TRBJ2-2, with D possibly matching TRBD2 (6 bases). In germline, CDR1 is MNHEY, CDR2 SVGEGT. The CDR3 runs to 13 residues. Trimming stripped 7 bases from V and 5 bases from J, with 11 bases between. CDR3 nucleotide sequence: TGTGCCAGCACCTGGAGGGGAACCGGGGAGCTGTTTTTT. Residues: CASTWRGTGELFF.

The J gene is TRBJ2-7, the V gene TRBV12-3 or TRBV12-4, with no clear D. V was shortened by 5 bases and J by 3 bases, with 11 bases between the two germline ends. CDR3 size: 13 residues. As DNA, the CDR3 is TGTGCCAGCAGTCGCGGTCGGAACTACGAGCAGTACTTC. Translating gives CASSRGRNYEQYF.

Many counts were recorded for this clonotype. The chain has TRBV25-1 and TRBJ2-7, with a possible D match to TRBD2 (6 bases). Trimming took off 3 bases at V and 7 bases at J, with 28 bases between the two ends. CDR3 length equals 18 residues. The V gene's germline CDR1 is MGHDK and CDR2 SYGVNS. CDR3 amino acids: CASSDQGSGDSLVREQYF. The CDR3 DNA reads TGTGCCAGCAGTGACCAAGGTAGCGGAGACTCCCTTGTGAGGGAGCAGTACTTC.

In its sample, this clonotype was seen many times. The chain carries TRBV11-2 and TRBJ2-2; D uncertain. This CDR3 comprises 13 residues. Per germline, CDR1 SGHAT and CDR2 FQNNGV. With 4 bases removed from V and 6 bases from J, the gap between germline ends came to 9 bases. CDR3 amino acids: CASSSRGAGELFF. The CDR3 region has the DNA TGTGCCAGCAGCTCACGTGGGGCCGGGGAGCTGTTTTTT.

This clonotype occurred many times. The rearrangement links TRBV2 to TRBJ2-2, with TRBD1 matching over 7 bases. CDR3 size: 15 residues. Germline V CDR1 and CDR2: SNHLY, FYNNEI. V dropped 2 bases and J dropped 4; count of bases not matched to a gene: 4. Here the CDR3 reads CASSERQGTTGELFF. The CDR3 region has the DNA TGTGCCAGCAGTGAACGACAGGGAACCACCGGGGAGCTGTTTTTT.

The V call is TRBV30, the J call TRBJ1-1; D unclear. V was pared by 0 bases and J by 14 bases, with 16 bases between. Germline V gene data show CDR1 as GTSNPN and CDR2 as SVGIG (reference sequence). The CDR3 consists of 12 residues. CDR3 loop: CAWSVREVVQFF. The CDR3 nucleotides read TGTGCCTGGAGTGTACGAGAAGTCGTACAATTCTTT.

The table lists this clonotype with a count of one. J is TRBJ2-7 and V is TRBV6-2 or TRBV6-3; 12 bases align to TRBD2. Germline V gene lookup returns CDR1 MNHEY and CDR2 SVGEGT. This CDR3 spans 17 amino acids. J was trimmed by 3 bases and V by 5 bases; bases with no gene match: 11. The CDR3 sequence: CASSRLGTSGYYYEQYF. In DNA form, the CDR3 reads TGTGCCAGCAGTCGCCTGGGGACTAGCGGGTATTACTACGAGCAGTACTTC.

This clonotype was recorded at least ten times. V usage is TRBV13 and J usage is TRBJ1-1, with TRBD1 as a possible D gene (5 bases). Trimming shortened V by 2 bases and J by 4 bases, and 8 bases separated the two germline ends. Germline V lookup: CDR1 PRHDT, CDR2 FYEKMQ (reference sequence). The CDR3 runs 13 residues. CDR3 sequence: CASSLQTGTEAFF. The CDR3 DNA reads as TGTGCCAGCAGCTTACAAACAGGCACTGAAGCTTTCTTT.

This clonotype was recorded many times. The rearrangement uses TRBV18 and TRBJ1-2; unclear D gene. Germline CDR1 reads KGHSH; CDR2 reads LQKENI. The CDR3 consists of 14 residues. V was pared by 3 bases and J by 5 bases, with 13 bases between. CDR3: CASSPAFGEYGYTF. The CDR3 nucleotides are TGTGCCAGCTCACCGGCTTTCGGGGAATATGGCTACACCTTC.

This clonotype appeared many times. This rearrangement joins TRBV7-2 to TRBJ2-5; 12 bases agree with TRBD2. The J segment lost 2 bases and the V segment lost 5 bases, leaving 3 bases of the junction unmatched. CDR3 size: 15 residues. The V gene's germline CDR1 is SGHTA and CDR2 FQGNSA. The CDR3 nucleotides read TGTGCCAGCAGCAGACTAGCGGGGGCTCAAGAGACCCAGTACTTC. This codes for CASSRLAGAQETQYF.

This clonotype was observed many times. The chain has TRBV29-1 and TRBJ1-1; 8 nucleotides agree with TRBD1. CDR3 length: 14 residues. Germline CDR1 is SQVTM and CDR2 is ANQGSEA. With 7 bases clipped from V and 2 bases from J, the junction kept 9 bases outside the gene matches. CDR3 sequence: CSATTGAGNTEAFF. CDR3 nucleotide sequence: TGCAGCGCCACGACAGGGGCGGGTAACACTGAAGCTTTCTTT.

This clonotype showed up just once. The gene calls are TRBV7-2 and TRBJ1-1; D perhaps matches TRBD1 (6 bases). The CDR3 has 13 amino acids. Germline V lookup: CDR1 SGHTA, CDR2 FQGNSA. V gave up 4 bases and J gave up 4 bases, with 10 bases separating them. The CDR3 DNA reads as TGTGCCAGCAGCTCCCTGGGGGCCACTGAAGCTTTCTTT. The encoded protein is CASSSLGATEAFF.

This clonotype was detected many times. The genes are TRBV27 and TRBJ2-7; TRBD2 matches at 10 bases. The CDR3 covers 14 residues. Germline values: CDR1 MNHEY, CDR2 SMNVEV (reference sequence). V shed 0 bases, J shed 9 bases, and the junction held 5 bases outside the gene matches. The CDR3 DNA sequence: TGTGCCAGCAGTTTATCTAGCGGGAGGTTAAGGCAGTACTTC. Translating gives CASSLSSGRLRQYF.

This clonotype was seen repeatedly, ten times or more. V usage is TRBV28 and J usage is TRBJ2-6, with D hard to call. With 4 bases removed from V and 6 bases from J, the gap between germline ends came to 19 bases. The CDR3 covers 17 residues. Per germline, CDR1 MDHEN and CDR2 SYDVKM. The CDR3 loop reads CASSYGSVYLSANVLTF. DNA of the CDR3: TGTGCCAGCAGTTACGGGTCCGTGTATCTATCGGCCAACGTCCTGACTTTC. Using reference TRBV28 and TRBJ2-6 for the parts outside the CDR3, the full variable domain is DVKVTQSSRYLVKRTGEKVFLECVQDMDHENMFWYRQDPGLGLRLIYFSYDVKMKEKGDIPEGYSVSREKKERFSLILESASTNQTSMYLCASSYGSVYLSANVLTFGAGSRLTVL.

This rearrangement joins TRBV12-3 or TRBV12-4 to TRBJ1-1, with unresolved D. With 8 bases removed from V and 3 bases from J, the gap between germline ends came to 7 bases. This CDR3 is built from 11 residues. CDR3 in DNA: TGTGCCAGCGGTATGGACACTGAAGCTTTCTTT. It yields the protein CASGMDTEAFF.

V usage is TRBV6-1 and J usage is TRBJ1-1; 7 positions match TRBD1. This CDR3 has 15 residues. The germline gives CDR1 MNHNS, CDR2 SASEGT. V shed 3 bases and J 0 bases; nucleotides not matched to a gene: 4. The CDR3 DNA sequence: TGTGCCAGCAGTGACAACAGGGGATTGAACACTGAAGCTTTCTTT. Translating gives CASSDNRGLNTEAFF.

This clonotype was found many times. CDR3 sequence: CSVSQGNYGYTF. CDR3 DNA sequence: TGCAGCGTTTCACAGGGTAACTATGGCTACACCTTC. The rearrangement links TRBV29-1 to TRBJ1-2; tentatively, D is TRBD1 (6 bases). Trimming took 5 bases from V and 1 from J, leaving 8 bases between them. Germline lookup yields CDR1 SQVTM and CDR2 ANQGSEA. The length of the CDR3 is 12 residues.